Below, 32 T cell receptor beta chains from the same sample are listed, as sequenced in a study of blood T cell repertoires in COVID-19. Sequenced by immunoSEQ multiplex PCR; TCRdb stores in-frame clones only, minus some. The sample carries tens of thousands of clones, about 87% recorded once. The source material was peripheral blood. These receptors originate from a man aged 60 to 69 with active or convalescent COVID-19.

V is TRBV19 and J is TRBJ1-3; 7 bases map to TRBD1. Unmatched junction bases numbered 1, after V lost 2 bases and J lost 3 bases. Germline V gene sequence: CDR1 LNHDA, CDR2 SQIVND (reference sequence). The CDR3 is 14 residues long. This chain's CDR3 is CASSIRGLGNTIYF. CDR3 coding DNA: TGTGCCAGTAGTATAAGGGGGCTTGGAAACACCATATATTTT.

This chain links TRBV7-7 with TRBJ1-2, with 9 bases lining up with TRBD1. Germline assignment: CDR1 SSHAT and CDR2 FNYEAQ (reference sequence). The V and J ends lost 5 bases and 6 bases, in that order; junction bases with no gene match: 10. This CDR3 comprises 15 residues. The CDR3 protein is CASSAEQGAHNGYTF. DNA for the CDR3: TGTGCCAGCAGCGCAGAACAGGGGGCGCATAATGGCTACACCTTC.

This chain links TRBV7-9 with TRBJ2-1; TRBD2 matches at 12 bases. J was trimmed by 5 bases and V by 5 bases; bases with no gene match: 4. The CDR3 sequence is 15 residues long. Looked up from germline, CDR1 is SEHNR and CDR2 is FQNEAQ (reference sequence). The CDR3 region is CASSPSGRANNEQFF. CDR3 bases: TGTGCCAGCAGCCCTAGCGGGAGGGCCAACAATGAGCAGTTCTTC.

This chain connects TRBV11-1 to TRBJ1-1; D remains ambiguous. The CDR3 has 13 residues. The V gene lost 5 bases and the J gene lost 0 bases, with 7 bases spanning the gap. Germline CDR1 SGHAT, CDR2 FQDESV (reference sequence). The CDR3 protein is CASSAGLNTEAFF. As DNA, the CDR3 is TGTGCCAGCAGCGCGGGGTTGAACACTGAAGCTTTCTTT.

The rearrangement links TRBV5-1 to TRBJ1-3; D might be TRBD1 (6 bases). The CDR3 consists of 17 residues. With 0 bases removed from V and 0 bases from J, the gap between germline ends came to 13 bases. From germline, CDR1 is SGHRS and CDR2 YFSETQ. This CDR3 reads CASSLAQGSPSGNTIYF. CDR3 nucleotides: TGCGCCAGCAGCTTGGCCCAGGGGTCACCCTCTGGAAACACCATATATTTT. The full variable domain, completed using reference TRBV5-1 and TRBJ1-3, is KAGVTQTPRYLIKTRGQQVTLSCSPISGHRSVSWYQQTPGQGLQFLFEYFSETQRNKGNFPGRFSGRQFSNSRSEMNVSTLELGDSALYLCASSLAQGSPSGNTIYFGEGSWLTVV.

The rearrangement joins TRBV19 to TRBJ1-4; the D is unclear. The CDR3 consists of 13 residues. Deletions cut 9 bases from V and 8 bases from J, with 16 bases between. From germline, CDR1 is LNHDA and CDR2 SQIVND (reference sequence). The CDR3 DNA is TGTGCCAGCGAGCGGAGTAAAGGGGAAAAACTGTTTTTT. Translated: CASERSKGEKLFF.

The chain carries TRBV18 and TRBJ1-5; 7 bases map to TRBD1. The CDR3 is made up of 13 amino acids. Germline V lookup: CDR1 KGHSH, CDR2 LQKENI. J gave up 4 bases and V 6 bases, and 3 bases lay outside the gene matches. This CDR3 is CASSRDSNQPQHF. CDR3 in DNA: TGTGCCAGCTCCCGGGACAGTAATCAGCCCCAGCATTTT.

The chain links TRBV12-3 or TRBV12-4 to TRBJ2-1; no clear D gene. Trimming left V 5 bases short and J 9 bases short, with 11 bases between. This CDR3 is 12 amino acids long. CDR3 residues: CASSPSWSEQFF. The CDR3 DNA reads TGTGCCAGCAGTCCGAGTTGGAGTGAGCAGTTCTTC.

The J gene is TRBJ1-3, the V gene TRBV27, with no clear D. This CDR3 comprises 15 residues. The ends were cut back, 3 bases at V and 4 bases at J, with 13 bases in the middle. Germline V lookup: CDR1 MNHEY, CDR2 SMNVEV (reference sequence). In DNA form, the CDR3 reads TGTGCCAGCAGTTTCGACGGTACGGGAGGAAACACCATATATTTT. Its protein product is CASSFDGTGGNTIYF.

This clone was observed a single time. The gene calls are TRBV19 and TRBJ2-7; 10 bases map to TRBD1. Trimming cost V 4 bases and J 6 bases; bases outside gene matches: 6. The CDR3 sequence is 14 residues long. Germline CDR1 LNHDA, CDR2 SQIVND (reference sequence). This CDR3 reads CASSTRQGAGEQYF. The CDR3 bases are TGTGCCAGTAGTACCCGACAGGGGGCCGGCGAGCAGTACTTC.

The chain recombines TRBV4-2 with TRBJ2-1; D gene unclear. The CDR3 is 12 residues long. Germline-derived CDR1 and CDR2 are LGHNA and YNFKEQ. V lost 1 base, J lost 16 bases, and 14 bases lay in between. The CDR3 coding sequence is TGTGCCAGCAGCCAAGGGGCTCTCCCCCCTTTCTTC. As protein: CASSQGALPPFF.

This rearrangement joins TRBV7-3 to TRBJ1-1; the match to TRBD1 covers 9 bases. Germline V gene sequence: CDR1 SGHTA, CDR2 FQGTGA. The CDR3 sequence is 15 residues long. Germline trimming cut 5 bases from V and 5 bases from J; bases unmatched to any gene: 9. The chain's CDR3 is CASSPLDRGGTEAFF. CDR3 DNA sequence: TGTGCCAGCAGCCCCTTGGACAGGGGAGGGACTGAAGCTTTCTTT.

The gene calls are TRBV7-7 and TRBJ2-5; 9 positions match TRBD1. The CDR3 is made up of 16 amino acids. Germline V CDR1 and CDR2: SSHAT, FNYEAQ (reference sequence). Trimming cost V 5 bases and J 3 bases; bases outside gene matches: 10. This CDR3 reads CASSPGTGRGEETQYF. Here the CDR3 DNA reads TGTGCCAGCAGCCCCGGGACAGGGAGAGGGGAAGAGACCCAGTACTTC. Full variable domain (missing parts from reference TRBV7-7 and TRBJ2-5): GAGVSQSPRYKVTKRGQDVTLRCDPISSHATLYWYQQALGQGPEFLTYFNYEAQPDKSGLPSDRFSAERPEGSISTLTIQRTEQRDSAMYRCASSPGTGRGEETQYFGPGTRLLVL.

The gene calls are TRBV10-1 and TRBJ2-1; a possible D gene is TRBD2 (7 bases). There are 16 residues in the CDR3. Germline lookup yields CDR1 WNHNN and CDR2 SYGVQD (reference sequence). V dropped 4 bases and J dropped 0 bases, with 13 bases sitting between them. CDR3 region: CASSGAGASSYNEQFF. Here the CDR3 DNA reads TGCGCCAGCAGTGGGGCGGGGGCGAGCTCCTACAATGAGCAGTTCTTC.

The chain links TRBV27 to TRBJ1-1; TRBD1 agrees at 10 bases. CDR1 is MNHEY and CDR2 is SMNVEV in the germline V gene (reference sequence). V shed 5 bases, J shed 3 bases, and the junction held 6 bases outside the gene matches. The length of the CDR3 is 15 residues. CDR3 in DNA: TGTGCCAGCAGTCCGGGGACAGGGGCGGACACTGAAGCTTTCTTT. It is translated as CASSPGTGADTEAFF.

V and J are TRBV12-3 or TRBV12-4 and TRBJ2-4; a possible D gene is TRBD2 (6 bases). Trimming took 5 bases from V and 10 from J, leaving 9 bases between them. This CDR3 has 11 residues. The CDR3 nucleotides read TGTGCCAGCAGTCACGGGACTATTCAGTACTTC. It specifies CASSHGTIQYF.

In DNA, the CDR3 is TGTGCCAGCAGCACACAGGGGAGGAGAACAGATACGCAGTATTTT. Residues: CASSTQGRRTDTQYF. The chain is built from TRBV6-5 and TRBJ2-3; a possible D gene is TRBD1 (7 bases). The CDR3 spans 15 residues. The germline CDR1 and CDR2 sequences are MNHEY and SVGAGI. Trimming took 6 bases from V and 3 from J, leaving 16 bases between them.

The V gene is TRBV4-3, the J gene TRBJ1-3; D unresolved. V was cut by 0 bases and J by 0 bases, with 15 bases left in between. The CDR3 consists of 18 residues. CDR1 and CDR2 from the germline V gene are LGHNA and YSLEER. As DNA, the CDR3 is TGCGCCAGCAGCCAAGATCTCGGGGTATCCCTCTCTGGAAACACCATATATTTT. Its protein product is CASSQDLGVSLSGNTIYF.

The chain has TRBV5-1 and TRBJ2-5; TRBD2 might be the D (6 bases). Trimming took off 0 bases at V and 1 base at J, with 7 bases between the two ends. This CDR3 is built from 14 residues. The germline V gene has CDR1 SGHRS and CDR2 YFSETQ. The CDR3 nucleotides are TGCGCCAGCAGCTTGGAGCGGGTCCAAGAGACCCAGTACTTC. The encoded protein is CASSLERVQETQYF.

The chain combines TRBV12-3 or TRBV12-4 with TRBJ1-5; possible D gene TRBD1, 5 bases. The CDR3 has 12 amino acids. Between the trimmed V and J ends, which lost 6 bases and 4 bases, there was a span of 7 bases. The CDR3 here is CASRKGNQPQHF. DNA for the CDR3: TGTGCCAGCAGGAAGGGGAATCAGCCCCAGCATTTT.

This chain connects TRBV7-8 to TRBJ2-4; D is undetermined. Deletions cut 5 bases from V and 4 bases from J, with 12 bases between. The CDR3 contains 14 residues. Per the germline V gene, CDR1 is SGHVS and CDR2 is FQNEAQ. CDR3 coding DNA: TGTGCCAGCAGCCATACATTATTAAAAAACATTCAGTACTTC. Translation gives CASSHTLLKNIQYF.

This clone was counted only a few times. The chain links TRBV10-1 to TRBJ2-3, with 10 bases aligning to TRBD2. Germline lookup yields CDR1 WNHNN and CDR2 SYGVQD (reference sequence). Trimming at V came to 6 bases and at J to 6 bases, leaving 12 bases not matched to a gene. This CDR3 spans 16 amino acids. CDR3 in DNA: TGCGCCAGCAGGAGTGGGCTAGCGGGAGTGTCGGATACGCAGTATTTT. It translates to CASRSGLAGVSDTQYF.

The V call is TRBV10-1, the J call TRBJ1-1; 10 bases agree with TRBD1. V was clipped by 10 bases and J by 6 bases; unmatched bases: 2. This CDR3 is built from 11 residues. Germline assignment: CDR1 WNHNN and CDR2 SYGVQD (reference sequence). The CDR3 bases are TGCGCCACCGGGACAGGGGCTGAAGCTTTCTTT. Translated, it gives CATGTGAEAFF.

The chain combines TRBV19 with TRBJ1-1; D possibly corresponds to TRBD1 (6 bases). V dropped 3 bases and J dropped 5 bases, with 19 bases sitting between them. Germline loops: CDR1 LNHDA, CDR2 SQIVND (reference sequence). This CDR3 is 16 amino acids long. CDR3 sequence (DNA): TGTGCCAGTAGTATTTGGGGGATGACAGGTACGACTGAAGCTTTCTTT. Translation: CASSIWGMTGTTEAFF.

The chain couples TRBV19 to TRBJ1-6; D perhaps matches TRBD1 (5 bases). Trimming pared 4 bases from V and 4 bases from J, leaving 11 bases between. The length of the CDR3 is 15 residues. CDR1 LNHDA and CDR2 SQIVND come from the germline V gene (reference sequence). The CDR3 protein is CASSRQQVYNSPLHF. The CDR3 DNA follows: TGTGCCAGTAGTAGGCAACAGGTTTATAATTCACCCCTCCACTTT.

This chain connects TRBV5-5 to TRBJ1-5; no definite D call. Germline CDR1 and CDR2: SGHKS and YYEKEE (reference sequence). V dropped 0 bases and J dropped 4 bases, with 5 bases sitting between them. The CDR3 runs 13 residues. The CDR3 DNA sequence: TGTGCCAGCAGCTTGGGAACAAATCAGCCCCAGCATTTT. Amino acid sequence: CASSLGTNQPQHF.

The rearrangement uses TRBV6-1 and TRBJ1-2; D not certain. The CDR3 runs to 15 residues. From germline, CDR1 is MNHNS and CDR2 SASEGT. Trimming shortened V by 1 base and J by 2 bases, and 11 bases separated the two germline ends. The CDR3 sequence is CASSEGAASNYGYTF. CDR3 coding DNA: TGTGCCAGCAGTGAAGGGGCCGCCTCGAACTATGGCTACACCTTC.

The chain joins TRBV19 to TRBJ2-6; no firm D call. Germline CDR1 and CDR2: LNHDA and SQIVND (reference sequence). This CDR3 spans 16 amino acids. V lost 1 base, J lost 4 bases, and 11 bases lay in between. The CDR3 bases are TGTGCCAGTAGTATAGGACTTCAATACGGGGCCAACGTCCTGACTTTC. Protein sequence: CASSIGLQYGANVLTF.

This clone was detected only a few times. V usage is TRBV13 and J usage is TRBJ2-7; 9 bases align to TRBD1. CDR1 is PRHDT and CDR2 is FYEKMQ in the germline V gene (reference sequence). The junction had 1 base not matched to a gene; V was cut back by 4 bases and J by 0 bases. This CDR3 contains 14 residues. In DNA, the CDR3 is TGTGCCAGCAGCTCGACAGGGGGCTCCTACGAGCAGTACTTC. The encoded protein is CASSSTGGSYEQYF.

This chain connects TRBV27 to TRBJ2-7; D gene ambiguous. The CDR3 spans 13 residues. Germline V gene lookup returns CDR1 MNHEY and CDR2 SMNVEV (reference sequence). With 0 bases removed from V and 3 bases from J, the gap between germline ends came to 6 bases. This chain's CDR3 is CASSLSYSYEQYF. The DNA of the CDR3 is TGTGCCAGCAGTTTATCGTACAGCTACGAGCAGTACTTC.

The V call is TRBV5-1, the J call TRBJ1-1; 9 nucleotides match TRBD1. V gave up 4 bases and J gave up 10 bases; unmatched junction bases: 11. Germline loops: CDR1 SGHRS, CDR2 YFSETQ. The CDR3 consists of 14 residues. The CDR3 spells CASSRSRDRESAFF. The CDR3 bases are TGCGCCAGCAGCCGTTCCCGGGACAGGGAATCAGCTTTCTTT.

The chain employs TRBV13 and TRBJ1-6; D perhaps matches TRBD1 (5 bases). V was clipped by 4 bases and J by 3 bases, with 19 bases between them. The germline CDR1 and CDR2 sequences are PRHDT and FYEKMQ (reference sequence). CDR3 length: 18 amino acids. CDR3 residues: CASSSLGQGDFYNSPLHF. The CDR3 nucleotides are TGTGCCAGCAGCTCCCTCGGCCAGGGTGACTTCTATAATTCACCCCTCCACTTT.